The sequence of this T cell receptor beta chain was determined in a study of shared clonotypes between healthy human individuals. Turning to the study itself: Per donor, three plates held CD4 naive cells, three held CD4 memory, two held CD8 naive and one held CD8 memory.

CDR1 and CDR2 from the germline V gene are SGHTA and FQGNSA. The CDR3 totals 14 residues. The V segment lost 4 bases and the J segment 1 base; nucleotides outside the gene matches: 4. Points from the study as a whole: For sorted subsets, rarefaction showed incomplete sequencing despite large depth.

As concerns this clone: Its antigen remains unidentified.

Some clones are missing from TCRdb's copy, which holds only in-frame ones; the method was immunoSEQ multiplex PCR. This table holds around 700,000 clones, roughly 73% found once. Adult donors, all healthy and HIV-negative, had no recent acute infections or vaccinations. Naive CD45RA+ and memory CD45RA-negative subsets were split from CD4+ cells. The sequence was collected from a woman between 25 and 40 years old in good health. The V and J genes are TRBV7-2 and TRBJ2-7; TRBD2 agrees at 7 bases. Material: memory CD4+ T cells sorted from blood. This sample's subset: CD45RA-negative fraction. The CDR3 DNA reads as TGTGCCAGCAGCTCCGACGGGGGGTCCTACGAGCAGTACTTC. Its protein product is CASSSDGGSYEQYF.